The 12 T cell receptor beta chains given below trace back to one sample, sequenced in a study of shared clonotypes between healthy human individuals (dated by TCRdb to between 2020 and 2021). The method behind the library was the immunoSEQ multiplex PCR assay. TCRdb's version of the immuneACCESS table is confined to in-frame rearrangements and falls short of the full clone set. An unresolved V gene accounts for under half of the shortfall where checked; the remainder is of unknown origin. For this sample the table gives 2 million to 2.5 million clones, of which 93% were detected only once. The ten biggest clones cover 0.39% of the sample. What was sequenced was naive CD4+ T cells from PBMCs. The cell subset or site label, as the study defines it: CD45RA+ positively selected. The receptors shown here come from a man younger than 35 in good health. Some clones in this sample may be carry-over from other donors' samples.

The V and J genes are TRBV7-3 and TRBJ2-5; the D gene is possibly TRBD2 (5 bases). Looked up from germline, CDR1 is SGHTA and CDR2 is FQGTGA. With 2 bases removed from V and 5 bases from J, the gap between germline ends came to 12 bases. CDR3 length: 14 residues. CDR3 sequence reads: CASSLYPSSETQYF. The DNA of the CDR3 is TGTGCCAGCAGCTTATATCCTAGCTCGGAGACCCAGTACTTC. The full variable domain, its missing parts supplied by reference TRBV7-3 and TRBJ2-5, is GAGVSQTPSNKVTEKGKYVELRCDPISGHTALYWYRQSLGQGPEFLIYFQGTGAADDSGLPNDRFFAVRPEGSVSTLKIQRTERGDSAVYLCASSLYPSSETQYFGPGTRLLVL.

This clone was observed once. The chain couples TRBV9 to TRBJ2-2; 10 bases are a match to TRBD2. The CDR3 length is 16 residues. V trimming: 3 bases; J trimming: 3 bases; junction bases outside the gene matches: 5. CDR1 is SGDLS and CDR2 is YYNGEE in the germline V gene. CDR3 sequence (DNA): TGTGCCAGCAGCGGTCTAGCGGGAGTTCACACCGGGGAGCTGTTTTTT. Translating it yields CASSGLAGVHTGELFF.

This chain connects TRBV13 to TRBJ1-1; a possible D gene is TRBD1 (6 bases). The CDR3 loop spans 15 amino acids. Trimming cost V 5 bases and J 6 bases, with 19 bases left between them. Germline CDR1 PRHDT, CDR2 FYEKMQ (reference sequence). CDR3 coding DNA: TGTGCCAGCAGCCCCGCGGCGGGGGCCGGGTCTGAAGCTTTCTTT. Its translation is CASSPAAGAGSEAFF.

The rearrangement joins TRBV10-2 to TRBJ2-7, with D possibly being TRBD1 (6 bases). There are 15 residues in the CDR3. Trimming removed 5 bases at V and 2 bases at J, with 16 bases between. Per the germline V gene, CDR1 is WSHSY and CDR2 is SAAADI. The CDR3 loop reads CASSSPGHKTYEQYF. In nucleotides, the CDR3 is TGCGCCAGCAGTTCCCCGGGACATAAAACCTACGAGCAGTACTTC.

This chain connects TRBV7-3 to TRBJ1-1; no firm D call. Germline V CDR1 and CDR2: SGHTA, FQGTGA. CDR3 size: 13 residues. Trimming cost V 0 bases and J 6 bases, with 8 bases left between them. The CDR3 DNA reads TGTGCCAGCAGCTTAACCGCCTACGCTGAAGCTTTCTTT. This gives the protein CASSLTAYAEAFF.

The J gene is TRBJ1-2, the V gene TRBV6-6; D is ambiguous. The germline V gene encodes CDR1 MNHNY and CDR2 SVGAGI (reference sequence). Trimming removed 6 bases at V and 5 bases at J, with 7 bases between. There are 11 residues in the CDR3. The CDR3 sequence: CASSLTYGYTF. The CDR3 DNA sequence: TGTGCCAGCAGCCTCACTTATGGCTACACCTTC.

This sequence joins TRBV11-2 and TRBJ2-7; no clear D gene. The CDR3 runs to 14 residues. Germline V gene data show CDR1 as SGHAT and CDR2 as FQNNGV. Trimming removed 1 base at V and 1 base at J, with 8 bases between. In DNA, the CDR3 is TGTGCCAGCAGCTTAGTTGTCCCGTCCTACGAGCAGTACTTC. It is translated as CASSLVVPSYEQYF.

The chain combines TRBV12-5 with TRBJ1-1; D gene unclear. V was shortened by 6 bases and J by 5 bases, with 10 bases between the two germline ends. Germline CDR1 reads LGHNT; CDR2 reads FRNRAP. CDR3 size: 12 residues. In DNA, the CDR3 is TGTGCTAGTGGCTTCGGGGATACTGAAGCTTTCTTT. Translation: CASGFGDTEAFF.

This rearrangement joins TRBV23-1 to TRBJ1-1, with a possible D match to TRBD1 (5 bases). TRBV23-1 belongs to the ORF category, with a function that is uncertain. CDR3 length: 14 amino acids. The ends were cut back, 2 bases at V and 6 bases at J, with 13 bases in the middle. This CDR3 is CASSQGGRDAEAFF. CDR3 nucleotides: TGCGCCAGCAGTCAAGGAGGCAGGGACGCTGAAGCTTTCTTT.

The chain recombines TRBV28 with TRBJ2-7; D is perhaps TRBD2 (7 bases). Germline V gives CDR1 MDHEN, CDR2 SYDVKM. CDR3 length: 15 amino acids. The V and J ends lost 4 bases and 7 bases respectively, with 20 bases between them. CDR3 sequence (DNA): TGTGCCAGCAGTTCTCCCTCGGGGGGCCCTCTTGAGCAGTACTTC. Its protein product is CASSSPSGGPLEQYF.

The rearrangement joins TRBV6-5 to TRBJ1-4; D might be TRBD1 (6 bases). CDR1 is MNHEY, CDR2 SVGAGI, per germline. V was trimmed by 5 bases and J by 2 bases, leaving 12 bases between them. This CDR3 spans 15 amino acids. The chain's CDR3 is CASSKQGRTNEKLFF. CDR3 DNA: TGTGCCAGCAGTAAACAGGGCAGGACTAATGAAAAACTGTTTTTT.

This sequence joins TRBV4-1 and TRBJ2-3; possibly TRBD2 for D (6 bases). Germline CDR1 reads MGHRA; CDR2 reads YSYEKL. The CDR3 sequence is 15 residues long. The V gene lost 1 base and the J gene lost 4 bases, with 12 bases spanning the gap. The CDR3 reads CASSQVGGKADTQYF. CDR3 nucleotide sequence: TGCGCCAGCAGCCAAGTAGGCGGGAAAGCAGATACGCAGTATTTT.